Listed here is a single T cell receptor beta chain. Antigen: not known. These data belong to a study of T cell responses to AZD1222 COVID-19 vaccine. The study's findings and limits: After the peak T cell response, and only then, were repertoires sampled. Spike was spanned by vaccine-associated CD4 TCRs, which were dominant at 160-218 and 743-854.

Germline CDR1 is SGHRS and CDR2 is YFSETQ. The CDR3 covers 17 residues. Trimming removed 0 bases from V and 4 bases from J, with 17 bases in between. Libraries were prepared by immunoSEQ multiplex PCR; TCRdb keeps only in-frame clonotypes and omits some of them. The repertoire consists of 150,000 to 200,000 clones, with 85% to 90% occurring once and the leading ten covering around a tenth. This specimen was peripheral blood, taken 28 days after the second AZD1222 dose. The chain recombines TRBV5-1 with TRBJ2-1, with D possibly called TRBD1 or TRBD2 (5 bases each). The sequence came from an adult who received the AZD1222 COVID-19 vaccine. Here the CDR3 reads CASSLAPGRKAYNEQFF. The CDR3 DNA reads TGCGCCAGCAGCTTGGCCCCGGGACGGAAAGCTTACAATGAGCAGTTCTTC.